Presented here are 21 T cell receptor beta chains from one specimen sequenced in a study of T cells in Graves' hyperthyroidism and ophthalmopathy. Amplified regions were TCR beta CDR3 sequences from RNA transcripts. HTBI primers were employed in a first-round RT-PCR of the TCR CDR3. TCRdb processed the multiplex PCR reads anew with MiXCR; each CDR3 protein has one entry. There are hundreds of thousands of distinct CDR3 sequences in the sample; roughly 15% occur only once, and roughly 4.5% lies in the top ten. Sequenced: blood. The receptors stem from a woman between 35 and 50 years old with Graves' ophthalmopathy.

At least ten counts were recorded for this clonotype. The chain is built from TRBV20-1 and TRBJ1-2; a weak D match, TRBD1 (6 bases). CDR1 is DFQATT and CDR2 is SNEGSKA in the germline V gene (reference sequence). The length of the CDR3 is 12 residues. V was pared by 1 base and J by 8 bases, with 11 bases between. CDR3 residues: CSARAPGEGYTF. The CDR3 bases are TGCAGTGCTAGAGCCCCAGGGGAAGGCTACACCTTC.

The chain carries TRBV7-3 and TRBJ1-1; no definite D call. This CDR3 has 15 residues. Trimming pared 0 bases from V and 3 bases from J, leaving 11 bases between. Germline V gene sequence: CDR1 SGHTA, CDR2 FQGTGA. The CDR3 is CASSLTPDGYTEAFF. CDR3 bases: TGTGCCAGCAGCTTAACCCCGGACGGGTACACTGAAGCTTTCTTT. Together with reference TRBV7-3 and TRBJ1-1, the CDR3 gives the full variable domain: GAGVSQTPSNKVTEKGKYVELRCDPISGHTALYWYRQSLGQGPEFLIYFQGTGAADDSGLPNDRFFAVRPEGSVSTLKIQRTERGDSAVYLCASSLTPDGYTEAFFGQGTRLTVV.

The chain joins TRBV4-3 to TRBJ2-5, with D tentatively TRBD1 or TRBD2 (5 bases each). V lost 0 bases and J 4 bases, leaving 12 bases between the germline ends. There are 15 residues in the CDR3. Looked up from germline, CDR1 is LGHNA and CDR2 is YSLEER. The CDR3, as DNA: TGCGCCAGCAGCCAAGATAGAGGGGTTGGAGAGACCCAGTACTTC. This sequence encodes CASSQDRGVGETQYF.

This clonotype came up many times. CDR3 sequence: CSAGTGPAKNIQYF. The DNA of the CDR3 is TGCAGCGCCGGGACAGGTCCGGCCAAAAACATTCAGTACTTC. V and J are TRBV29-1 and TRBJ2-4; 8 nucleotides agree with TRBD1. Germline CDR1 and CDR2: SQVTM and ANQGSEA. V dropped 7 bases and J dropped 1; count of bases not matched to a gene: 6. CDR3 size: 14 residues.

This clonotype has a handful of counts. The chain carries TRBV28 and TRBJ2-7; 7 positions match TRBD2. Looked up from germline, CDR1 is MDHEN and CDR2 is SYDVKM. This CDR3 contains 14 residues. V lost 3 bases to trimming and J lost 2 bases; unmatched junction nucleotides: 4. The CDR3 region has the DNA TGTGCCAGCAGTTTTTTCGGGGGGACCTACGAGCAGTACTTC. It codes for CASSFFGGTYEQYF. The full variable domain, in which reference TRBV28 and TRBJ2-7 provide the parts outside the CDR3, is DVKVTQSSRYLVKRTGEKVFLECVQDMDHENMFWYRQDPGLGLRLIYFSYDVKMKEKGDIPEGYSVSREKKERFSLILESASTNQTSMYLCASSFFGGTYEQYFGPGTRLTVT.

This clonotype was observed at least ten times. The chain has TRBV6-1 and TRBJ2-5; possibly TRBD1 for D (5 bases). Germline assignment: CDR1 MNHNS and CDR2 SASEGT. V lost 0 bases to trimming and J lost 5 bases, with 16 bases between them. The CDR3 has 16 amino acids. For the CDR3, the DNA is TGTGCCAGCAGTGAAGCGGTAGTAGGGGTCAAGGAGACCCAGTACTTC. Translation gives CASSEAVVGVKETQYF.

The chain employs TRBV9 and TRBJ2-2; TRBD1 might be the D (6 bases). V was trimmed by 0 bases and J by 10 bases, leaving 13 bases between them. The CDR3 length is 14 residues. The germline V gene encodes CDR1 SGDLS and CDR2 YYNGEE. This chain's CDR3 is CASSVGTGWEELFF. The CDR3 region has the DNA TGTGCCAGCAGCGTAGGAACAGGGTGGGAGGAGCTGTTTTTT. The complete variable domain, with remaining parts taken from reference TRBV9 and TRBJ2-2, reads DSGVTQTPKHLITATGQRVTLRCSPRSGDLSVYWYQQSLDQGLQFLIQYYNGEERAKGNILERFSAQQFPDLHSELNLSSLELGDSALYFCASSVGTGWEELFFGEGSRLTVL.

This clonotype showed up just a few times. The CDR3 nucleotides read TGTGCCAGTAGTATTACCGGGGGTGACACTGAAGCTTTCTTT. It encodes CASSITGGDTEAFF. The chain carries TRBV19 and TRBJ1-1, with D perhaps matching TRBD1 (5 bases). The CDR3 has 14 residues. V lost 3 bases, J lost 3 bases, and 11 bases lay in between. Germline values: CDR1 LNHDA, CDR2 SQIVND (reference sequence).

This clonotype has ten or more counts. V usage is TRBV6-1 and J usage is TRBJ1-1; a weak D match, TRBD1 (6 bases). CDR1 and CDR2 (germline): MNHNS, SASEGT. The CDR3 is 13 amino acids. With 8 bases removed from V and 3 bases from J, the gap between germline ends came to 13 bases. The CDR3 coding sequence is TGTGCCAGCGGACTACAGGGTGACACTGAAGCTTTCTTT. Translating it yields CASGLQGDTEAFF.

This clonotype came up many times. The CDR3: CASSLSAGGLYEQYF. DNA of the CDR3: TGTGCCAGCAGTTTATCGGCGGGAGGTTTGTACGAGCAGTACTTC. V is TRBV27 and J is TRBJ2-7, with 8 bases fitting TRBD2. Germline CDR1 MNHEY, CDR2 SMNVEV (reference sequence). Trimming removed 0 bases from V and 4 bases from J; junction bases left unmatched: 5. CDR3 length equals 15 residues.

This clonotype has ten or more counts. V gene TRBV7-2 combines with J gene TRBJ2-7, with TRBD2 matching 8 bases. Trimming took 4 bases from V and 6 from J; bases not matched to a gene: 14. The CDR3 spans 16 residues. Germline V gene data show CDR1 as SGHTA and CDR2 as FQGNSA. CDR3 nucleotide sequence: TGTGCCAGCAGCTCTAGGTTAGGGCTAGCGGGCGTCGAGCAGTACTTC. This gives the protein CASSSRLGLAGVEQYF. The complete variable domain, with remaining parts taken from reference TRBV7-2 and TRBJ2-7, reads GAGVSQSPSNKVTEKGKDVELRCDPISGHTALYWYRQSLGQGLEFLIYFQGNSAPDKSGLPSDRFSAERTGGSVSTLTIQRTQQEDSAVYLCASSSRLGLAGVEQYFGPGTRLTVT.

This clonotype came up once. The V and J genes are TRBV6-2 or TRBV6-3 and TRBJ1-3; the D is unclear. This CDR3 comprises 14 residues. The germline V gene has CDR1 MNHEY and CDR2 SVGEGT. V lost 6 bases and J lost 2, with 11 bases in between. The DNA for the CDR3 is TGTGCCAGCAGCCTACCGGACCCTGGAAACACCATATATTTT. The encoded protein is CASSLPDPGNTIYF.

This clonotype occurred many times. This chain joins TRBV6-5 and TRBJ1-2, with a tentative D call TRBD1 (5 bases). The germline V and J ends were trimmed by 0 bases and 4 bases, with 9 bases remaining between them. CDR1 and CDR2 from the germline V gene are MNHEY and SVGAGI. This CDR3 comprises 14 residues. The CDR3 DNA sequence: TGTGCCAGCAGTTACTCGGGGGGATCCTATGGCTACACCTTC. Translating gives CASSYSGGSYGYTF.

Ten or more counts support this clonotype. The chain joins TRBV12-3 or TRBV12-4 to TRBJ1-1, with 9 bases lining up with TRBD1. V lost 6 bases to trimming and J lost 3 bases; unmatched junction nucleotides: 11. CDR3 length: 16 residues. In DNA form, the CDR3 reads TGTGCCAGCAGCCCCGGACAGGGGAAGGGGTACACTGAAGCTTTCTTT. This gives the protein CASSPGQGKGYTEAFF.

This clonotype was counted many times. The chain joins TRBV11-1 to TRBJ2-7; 11 bases align to TRBD2. Germline CDR1 and CDR2: SGHAT and FQDESV (reference sequence). Unmatched junction bases numbered 5, after V lost 0 bases and J lost 7 bases. The CDR3 runs 15 residues. CDR3 loop: CASSLALAGGGEQYF. DNA for the CDR3: TGTGCCAGCAGCTTAGCGCTAGCGGGAGGCGGTGAGCAGTACTTC.

This clonotype has just a few counts. The rearrangement links TRBV24-1 to TRBJ2-2, with 8 bases matching TRBD1. V gave up 3 bases and J gave up 0 bases; unmatched junction bases: 2. Germline CDR1 reads KGHDR; CDR2 reads SFDVKD. This CDR3 contains 16 residues. Here the CDR3 reads CATSDLRGPNTGELFF. In DNA, the CDR3 is TGTGCCACCAGTGATCTCAGGGGGCCGAACACCGGGGAGCTGTTTTTT.

This chain links TRBV20-1 with TRBJ2-5; the D is unclear. V was pared by 5 bases and J by 4 bases, with 11 bases between. CDR1 DFQATT and CDR2 SNEGSKA come from the germline V gene (reference sequence). This CDR3 is 12 amino acids long. CDR3 region: CSAVGFTETQYF. Here the CDR3 DNA reads TGCAGTGCTGTCGGGTTTACAGAGACCCAGTACTTC.

The chain links TRBV29-1 to TRBJ2-7, with D perhaps matching TRBD2 (6 bases). Germline assignment: CDR1 SQVTM and CDR2 ANQGSEA. This CDR3 has 14 amino acids. V lost 7 bases and J 0 bases, leaving 16 bases between the germline ends. CDR3 region: CSASRGSGSYEQYF. In DNA form, the CDR3 reads TGCAGCGCTTCCCGAGGTAGCGGCTCCTACGAGCAGTACTTC.

The rearrangement uses TRBV20-1 and TRBJ2-7; 10 positions agree with TRBD2. The CDR3 has 14 amino acids. Germline assignment: CDR1 DFQATT and CDR2 SNEGSKA (reference sequence). The ends lost 6 bases at V and 5 bases at J; junction bases unmatched: 10. CDR3 bases: TGCAGTGCGGGACGACTAGCGGGCCCCGACGAGCAGTACTTC. Its translation: CSAGRLAGPDEQYF.

This clonotype was seen many times. V and J are TRBV6-1 and TRBJ1-3; no clear D gene. CDR3 length equals 12 residues. Trimming removed 2 bases from V and 8 bases from J, with 7 bases in between. Germline V lookup: CDR1 MNHNS, CDR2 SASEGT. The CDR3 loop is CASSEHYDTIYF. The CDR3, as DNA: TGTGCCAGCAGTGAACATTATGACACCATATATTTT.

This clonotype has ten or more counts. The chain combines TRBV4-2 with TRBJ2-5, with D perhaps matching TRBD2 (6 bases). Trimming removed 4 bases at V and 2 bases at J, with 20 bases between. This CDR3 spans 17 amino acids. Germline CDR1 and CDR2: LGHNA and YNFKEQ. In nucleotides, the CDR3 is TGTGCCAGCAGCCCCCTACGGGCTAGCGAACCACAAGAGACCCAGTACTTC. Residues: CASSPLRASEPQETQYF.